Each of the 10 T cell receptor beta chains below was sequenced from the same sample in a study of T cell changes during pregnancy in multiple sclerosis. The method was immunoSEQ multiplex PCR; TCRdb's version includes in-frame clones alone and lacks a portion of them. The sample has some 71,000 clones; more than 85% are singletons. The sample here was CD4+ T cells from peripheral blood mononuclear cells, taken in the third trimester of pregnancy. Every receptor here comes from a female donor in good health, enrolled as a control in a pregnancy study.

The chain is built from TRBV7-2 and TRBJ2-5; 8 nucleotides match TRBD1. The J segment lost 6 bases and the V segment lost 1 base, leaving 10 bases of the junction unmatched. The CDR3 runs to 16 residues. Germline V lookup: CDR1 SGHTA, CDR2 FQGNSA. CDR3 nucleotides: TGTGCCAGCAGCTTAGAAGCGGCAGGGGGCTTAAAGACCCAGTACTTC. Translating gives CASSLEAAGGLKTQYF.

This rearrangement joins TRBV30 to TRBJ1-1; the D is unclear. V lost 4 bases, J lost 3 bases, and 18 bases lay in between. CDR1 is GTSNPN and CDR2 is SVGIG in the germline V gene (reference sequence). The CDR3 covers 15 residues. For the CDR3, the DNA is TGTGCCTGGATATTCGGGATAGGGTCATACACTGAAGCTTTCTTT. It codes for CAWIFGIGSYTEAFF. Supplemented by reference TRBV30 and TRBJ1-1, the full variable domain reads SQTIHQWPATLVQPVGSPLSLECTVEGTSNPNLYWYRQAAGRGLQLLFYSVGIGQISSEVPQNLSASRPQDRQFILSSKKLLLSDSGFYLCAWIFGIGSYTEAFFGQGTRLTVV.

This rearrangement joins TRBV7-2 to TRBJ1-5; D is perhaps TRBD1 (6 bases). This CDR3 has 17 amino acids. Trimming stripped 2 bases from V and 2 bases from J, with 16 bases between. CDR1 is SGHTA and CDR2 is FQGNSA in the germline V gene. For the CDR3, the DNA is TGTGCCAGCAGCTTAAGGGGGAGGGGACGTGGCAATCAGCCCCAGCATTTT. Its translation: CASSLRGRGRGNQPQHF.

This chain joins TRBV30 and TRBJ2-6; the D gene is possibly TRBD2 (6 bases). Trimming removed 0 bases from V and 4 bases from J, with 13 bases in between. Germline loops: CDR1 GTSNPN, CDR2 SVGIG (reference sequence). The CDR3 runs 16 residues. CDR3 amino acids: CAWSVSGVWGANVLTF. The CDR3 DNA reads TGTGCCTGGAGTGTATCGGGGGTGTGGGGGGCCAACGTCCTGACTTTC. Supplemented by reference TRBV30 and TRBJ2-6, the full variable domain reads SQTIHQWPATLVQPVGSPLSLECTVEGTSNPNLYWYRQAAGRGLQLLFYSVGIGQISSEVPQNLSASRPQDRQFILSSKKLLLSDSGFYLCAWSVSGVWGANVLTFGAGSRLTVL.

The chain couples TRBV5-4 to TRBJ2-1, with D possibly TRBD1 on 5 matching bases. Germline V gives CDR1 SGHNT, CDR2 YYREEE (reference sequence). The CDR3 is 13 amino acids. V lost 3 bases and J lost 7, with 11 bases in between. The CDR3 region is CASSWGSENEQFF. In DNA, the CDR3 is TGTGCCAGCAGCTGGGGCTCGGAGAATGAGCAGTTCTTC.

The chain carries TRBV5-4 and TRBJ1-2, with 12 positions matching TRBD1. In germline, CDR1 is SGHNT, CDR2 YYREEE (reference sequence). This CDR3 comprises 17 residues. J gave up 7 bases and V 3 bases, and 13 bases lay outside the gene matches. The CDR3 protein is CASSWDRGLAVGSGYTF. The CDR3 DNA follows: TGTGCCAGCAGCTGGGACAGGGGGCTTGCGGTAGGAAGTGGCTACACCTTC.

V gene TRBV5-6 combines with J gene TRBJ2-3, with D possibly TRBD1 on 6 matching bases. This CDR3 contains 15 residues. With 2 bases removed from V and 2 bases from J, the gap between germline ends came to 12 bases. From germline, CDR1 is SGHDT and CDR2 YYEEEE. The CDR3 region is CASSFTGKITDTQYF. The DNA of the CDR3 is TGTGCCAGCAGCTTTACAGGGAAAATCACAGATACGCAGTATTTT.

The CDR3 bases are TGTGCCAGCAGCCAGTCTCGGGGGGGCGCTGAAGCTTTCTTT. Translated, it gives CASSQSRGGAEAFF. V is TRBV14 and J is TRBJ1-1; a possible D gene is TRBD1 (6 bases). This CDR3 is 14 amino acids long. Trimming pared 3 bases from V and 6 bases from J, leaving 14 bases between. In germline, CDR1 is SGHDN, CDR2 FVKESK.

The CDR3 here is CASSFSGQGSYEQYF. The CDR3 nucleotides are TGTGCCAGCAGCTTTAGCGGACAGGGGAGCTACGAGCAGTACTTC. This sequence joins TRBV7-2 and TRBJ2-7; 9 bases agree with TRBD1. The J segment lost 3 bases and the V segment lost 3 bases, leaving 6 bases of the junction unmatched. The CDR3 consists of 15 residues. Per the germline V gene, CDR1 is SGHTA and CDR2 is FQGNSA. Together with reference TRBV7-2 and TRBJ2-7, the CDR3 gives the full variable domain: GAGVSQSPSNKVTEKGKDVELRCDPISGHTALYWYRQSLGQGLEFLIYFQGNSAPDKSGLPSDRFSAERTGGSVSTLTIQRTQQEDSAVYLCASSFSGQGSYEQYFGPGTRLTVT.

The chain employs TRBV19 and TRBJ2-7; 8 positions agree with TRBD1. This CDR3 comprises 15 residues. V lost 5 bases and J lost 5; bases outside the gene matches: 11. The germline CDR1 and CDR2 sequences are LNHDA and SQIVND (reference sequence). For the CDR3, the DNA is TGTGCCAGTAGTCCGCGCCCGGGGACAGGTAACGAGCAGTACTTC. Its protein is CASSPRPGTGNEQYF.